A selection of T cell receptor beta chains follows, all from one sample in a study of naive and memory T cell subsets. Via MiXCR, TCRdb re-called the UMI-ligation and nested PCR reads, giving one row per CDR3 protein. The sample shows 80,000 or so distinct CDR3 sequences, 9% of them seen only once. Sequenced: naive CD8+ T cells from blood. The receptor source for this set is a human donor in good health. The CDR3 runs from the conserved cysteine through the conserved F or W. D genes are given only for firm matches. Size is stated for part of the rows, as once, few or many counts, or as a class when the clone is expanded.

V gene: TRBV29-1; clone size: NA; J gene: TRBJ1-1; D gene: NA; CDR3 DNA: TGCAGCACCACAGGAAACACTGAAGCTTTCTTT; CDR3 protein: CSTTGNTEAFF
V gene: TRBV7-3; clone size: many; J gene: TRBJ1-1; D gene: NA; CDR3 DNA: TGTGCCAGCAGCGATACAGAGAACACTGAAGCTTTCTTT; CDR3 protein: CASSDTENTEAFF
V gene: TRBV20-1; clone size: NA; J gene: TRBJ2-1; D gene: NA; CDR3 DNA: TGCAGTGCTAGAGATGATAGGTCTCGTTGGGATGAGCAGTTCTTC; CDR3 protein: CSARDDRSRWDEQFF
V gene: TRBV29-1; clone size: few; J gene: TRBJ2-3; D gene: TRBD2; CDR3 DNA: TGCAGCGCGGGACTAGCGGGAGGTACACCTAGCACAGATACGCAGTATTTT; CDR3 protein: CSAGLAGGTPSTDTQYF
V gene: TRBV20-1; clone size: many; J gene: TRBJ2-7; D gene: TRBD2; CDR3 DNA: TGCAGTGCCACCCCGGGACTAGCGGACTCCTACGAGCAGTACTTC; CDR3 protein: CSATPGLADSYEQYF
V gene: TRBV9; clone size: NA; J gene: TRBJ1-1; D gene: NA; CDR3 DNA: TGTGCCAGCAGCGTAGACCAGGGGTATACTGAAGCTTTCTTT; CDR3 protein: CASSVDQGYTEAFF
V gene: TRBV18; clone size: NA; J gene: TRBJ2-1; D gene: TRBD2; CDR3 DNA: TGTGCCAGCTCACCAACCAGCGGGAGCGTTTATGGGAATGAGCAGTTCTTC; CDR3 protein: CASSPTSGSVYGNEQFF
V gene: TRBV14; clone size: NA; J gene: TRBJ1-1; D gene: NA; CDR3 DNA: TGTGCCAGCAGCCCACGGGCGAACACTGAAGCTTTCTTT; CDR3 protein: CASSPRANTEAFF
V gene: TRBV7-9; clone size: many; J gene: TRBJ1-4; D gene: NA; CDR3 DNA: TGTGCCAGCAGCAACCTGGAGGGACTGGCTGGTGAAAAACTGTTTTTT; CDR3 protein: CASSNLEGLAGEKLFF
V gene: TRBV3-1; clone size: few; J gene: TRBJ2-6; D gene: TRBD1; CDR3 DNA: TGTGCCAGTTGCCCGGGACAGGGCGGGCCTGGGGCCAACGTCCTGACTTTC; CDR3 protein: CASCPGQGGPGANVLTF
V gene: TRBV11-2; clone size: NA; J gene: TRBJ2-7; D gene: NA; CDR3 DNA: TGTGCCAGCAGCTTAGAATTAGCGGTAACCTACGAGCAGTACTTC; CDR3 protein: CASSLELAVTYEQYF
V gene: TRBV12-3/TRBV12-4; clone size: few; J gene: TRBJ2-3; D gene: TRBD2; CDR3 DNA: TGTGCCAGCAGCCTCATCGGACTAGCGGGAGGCCACCAGTATTTT; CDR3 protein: CASSLIGLAGGHQYF
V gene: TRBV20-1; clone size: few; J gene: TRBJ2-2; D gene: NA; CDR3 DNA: TGCAGTGCTAGACCCTCCCCTGGGGGGAACACCGGGGAGCTGTTTTTT; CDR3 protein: CSARPSPGGNTGELFF
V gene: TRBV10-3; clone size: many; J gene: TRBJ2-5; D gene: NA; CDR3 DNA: TGTGCCATCAGTGAGTCGAATGGAGGAGAGACCCAGTACTTC; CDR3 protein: CAISESNGGETQYF
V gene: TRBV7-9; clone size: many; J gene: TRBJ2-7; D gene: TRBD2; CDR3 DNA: TGTGCCAGCAGCATGACTAGCGGGAGCGACGAGCAGTACTTC; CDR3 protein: CASSMTSGSDEQYF
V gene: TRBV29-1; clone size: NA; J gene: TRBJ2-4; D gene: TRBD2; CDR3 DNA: TGCAGCGTTGAAGGGCGGGAGAGAAACATTCAGTACTTC; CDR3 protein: CSVEGRERNIQYF
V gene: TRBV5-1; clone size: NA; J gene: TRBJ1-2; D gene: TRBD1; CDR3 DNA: TGCGCCAGCAGCGGCGGGACAGTCAACTATGGCTACACCTTC; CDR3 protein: CASSGGTVNYGYTF
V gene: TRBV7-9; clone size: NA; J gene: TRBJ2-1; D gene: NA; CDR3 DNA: TGTGCCAGCAGCTTAGCCAGCGGGACATTCCCATTTGAGCAGTTCTTC; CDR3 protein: CASSLASGTFPFEQFF
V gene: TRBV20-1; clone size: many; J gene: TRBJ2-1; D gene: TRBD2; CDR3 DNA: TGCAGTGCTTACACTAGCGGGGAAAGCTCCTACAATGAGCAGTTCTTC; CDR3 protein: CSAYTSGESSYNEQFF